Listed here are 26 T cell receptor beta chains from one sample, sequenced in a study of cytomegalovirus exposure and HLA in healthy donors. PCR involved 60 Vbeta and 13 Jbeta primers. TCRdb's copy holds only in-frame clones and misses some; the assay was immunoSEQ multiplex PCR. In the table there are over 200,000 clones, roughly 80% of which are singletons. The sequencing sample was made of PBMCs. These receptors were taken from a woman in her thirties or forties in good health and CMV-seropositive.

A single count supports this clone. DNA for the CDR3: TGTGCCAGCAGTTACCCACTAGCCGCCTACGAGCAGTACTTC. Its protein is CASSYPLAAYEQYF. J is TRBJ2-7 and V is TRBV6-5; D is possibly TRBD2 (6 bases). V lost 2 bases and J 2 bases, leaving 10 bases between the germline ends. This CDR3 spans 14 amino acids. The germline gives CDR1 MNHEY, CDR2 SVGAGI.

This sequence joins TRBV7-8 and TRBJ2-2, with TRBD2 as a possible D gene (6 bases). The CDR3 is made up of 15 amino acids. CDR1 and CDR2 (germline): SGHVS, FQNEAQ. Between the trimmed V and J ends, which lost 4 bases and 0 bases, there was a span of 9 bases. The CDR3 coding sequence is TGTGCCAGCAGCTCGGACTACCCGAACACCGGGGAGCTGTTTTTT. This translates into CASSSDYPNTGELFF.

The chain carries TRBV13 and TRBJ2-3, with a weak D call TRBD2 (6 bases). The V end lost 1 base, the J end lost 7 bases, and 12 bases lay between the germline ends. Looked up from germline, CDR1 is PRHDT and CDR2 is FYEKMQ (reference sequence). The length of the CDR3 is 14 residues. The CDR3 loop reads CASSLAGDHNTQYF. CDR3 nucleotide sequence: TGTGCCAGCAGCTTAGCGGGGGACCACAATACGCAGTATTTT.

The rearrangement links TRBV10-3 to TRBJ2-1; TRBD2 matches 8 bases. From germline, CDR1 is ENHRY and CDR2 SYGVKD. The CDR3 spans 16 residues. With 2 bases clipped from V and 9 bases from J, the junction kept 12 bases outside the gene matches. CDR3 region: CAISEIAGNFRGEQFF. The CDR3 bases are TGTGCCATCAGTGAGATAGCGGGGAACTTTAGAGGTGAGCAGTTCTTC.

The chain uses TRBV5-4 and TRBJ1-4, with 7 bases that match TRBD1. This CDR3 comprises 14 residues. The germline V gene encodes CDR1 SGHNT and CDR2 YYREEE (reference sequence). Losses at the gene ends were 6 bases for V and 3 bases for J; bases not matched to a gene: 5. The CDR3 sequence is CASKARGANEKLFF. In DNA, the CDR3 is TGTGCCAGCAAAGCCAGGGGGGCTAATGAAAAACTGTTTTTT.

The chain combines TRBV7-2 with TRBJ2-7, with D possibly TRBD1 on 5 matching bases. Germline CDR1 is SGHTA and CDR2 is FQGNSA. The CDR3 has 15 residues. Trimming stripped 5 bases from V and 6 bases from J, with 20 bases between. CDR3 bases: TGTGCCAGCAGCCCCGACAGTCACCGTTTGAGCGAGCAGTACTTC. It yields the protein CASSPDSHRLSEQYF.

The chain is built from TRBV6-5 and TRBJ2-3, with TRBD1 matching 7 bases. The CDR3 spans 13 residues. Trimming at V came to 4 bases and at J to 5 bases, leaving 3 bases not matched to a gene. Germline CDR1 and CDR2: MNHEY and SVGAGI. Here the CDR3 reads CASSFNRGDTQYF. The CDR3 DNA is TGTGCCAGCAGTTTTAACAGGGGAGATACGCAGTATTTT.

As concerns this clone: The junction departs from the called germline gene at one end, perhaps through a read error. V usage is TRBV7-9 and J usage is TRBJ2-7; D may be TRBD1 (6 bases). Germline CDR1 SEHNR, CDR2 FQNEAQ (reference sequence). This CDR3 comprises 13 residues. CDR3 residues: CSSSLDRRHEQYF. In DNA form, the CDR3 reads TGTTCCAGCAGCTTAGACAGGCGGCACGAGCAGTACTTC.

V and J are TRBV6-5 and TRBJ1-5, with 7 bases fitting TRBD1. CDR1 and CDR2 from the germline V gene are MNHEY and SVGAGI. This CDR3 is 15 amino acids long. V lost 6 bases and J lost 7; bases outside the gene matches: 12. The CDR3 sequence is CASRRADRVGQPQHF. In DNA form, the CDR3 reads TGTGCCAGCAGGAGAGCTGACAGGGTAGGACAGCCCCAGCATTTT.

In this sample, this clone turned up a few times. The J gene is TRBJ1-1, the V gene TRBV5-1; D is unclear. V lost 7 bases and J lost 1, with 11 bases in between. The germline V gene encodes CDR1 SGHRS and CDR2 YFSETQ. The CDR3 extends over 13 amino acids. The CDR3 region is CASVRAPNTEAFF. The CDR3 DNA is TGCGCCAGCGTGAGGGCCCCGAACACTGAAGCTTTCTTT.

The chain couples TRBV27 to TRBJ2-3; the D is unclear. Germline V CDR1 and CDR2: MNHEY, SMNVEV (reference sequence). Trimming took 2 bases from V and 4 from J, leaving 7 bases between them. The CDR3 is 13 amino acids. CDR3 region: CASSLLPPDTQYF. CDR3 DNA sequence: TGTGCCAGCAGTTTACTTCCCCCAGATACGCAGTATTTT.

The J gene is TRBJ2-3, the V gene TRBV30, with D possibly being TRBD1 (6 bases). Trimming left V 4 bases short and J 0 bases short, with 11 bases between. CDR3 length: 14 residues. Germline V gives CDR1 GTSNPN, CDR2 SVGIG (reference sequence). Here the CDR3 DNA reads TGTGCCTGGAAACAGGGCACTAGCACAGATACGCAGTATTTT. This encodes CAWKQGTSTDTQYF.

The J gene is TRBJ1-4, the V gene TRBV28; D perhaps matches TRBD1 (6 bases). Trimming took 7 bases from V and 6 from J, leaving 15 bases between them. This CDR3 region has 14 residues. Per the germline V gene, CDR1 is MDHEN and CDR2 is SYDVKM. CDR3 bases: TGTGCCAGCACCCTGGGGGGGCGGGATGAAAAACTGTTTTTT. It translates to CASTLGGRDEKLFF.

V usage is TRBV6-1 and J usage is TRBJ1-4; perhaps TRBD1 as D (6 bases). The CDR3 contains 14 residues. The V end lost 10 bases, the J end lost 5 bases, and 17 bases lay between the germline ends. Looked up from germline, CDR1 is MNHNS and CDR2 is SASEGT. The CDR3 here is CATNLQGLNEKLFF. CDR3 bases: TGTGCCACCAATTTACAGGGCCTAAATGAAAAACTGTTTTTT.

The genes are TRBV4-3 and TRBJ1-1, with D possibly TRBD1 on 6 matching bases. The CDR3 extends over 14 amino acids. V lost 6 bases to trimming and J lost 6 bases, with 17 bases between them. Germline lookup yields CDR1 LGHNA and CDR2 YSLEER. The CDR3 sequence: CASSLQGRSAEAFF. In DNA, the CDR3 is TGCGCCAGCAGTCTACAGGGACGGTCCGCTGAAGCTTTCTTT.

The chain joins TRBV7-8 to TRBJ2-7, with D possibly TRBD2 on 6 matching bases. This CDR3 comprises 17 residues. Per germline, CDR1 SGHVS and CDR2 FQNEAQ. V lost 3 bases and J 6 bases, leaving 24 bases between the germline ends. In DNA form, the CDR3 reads TGTGCCAGCAGCTTTCTGTCAAGGAGGGTTCCGGGAGCCGAGCAGTACTTC. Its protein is CASSFLSRRVPGAEQYF.

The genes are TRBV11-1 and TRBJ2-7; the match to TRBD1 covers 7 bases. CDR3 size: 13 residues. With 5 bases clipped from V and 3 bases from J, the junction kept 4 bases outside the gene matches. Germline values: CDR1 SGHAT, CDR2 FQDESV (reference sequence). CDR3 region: CASSTGVYYEQYF. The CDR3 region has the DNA TGTGCCAGCAGCACAGGGGTTTACTACGAGCAGTACTTC.

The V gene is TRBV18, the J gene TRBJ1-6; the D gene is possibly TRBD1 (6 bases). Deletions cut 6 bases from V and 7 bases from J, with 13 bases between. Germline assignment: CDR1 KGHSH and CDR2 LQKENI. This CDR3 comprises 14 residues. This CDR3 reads CASSTKGGNSPLHF. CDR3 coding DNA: TGTGCCAGCTCCACCAAGGGGGGGAATTCACCCCTCCACTTT.

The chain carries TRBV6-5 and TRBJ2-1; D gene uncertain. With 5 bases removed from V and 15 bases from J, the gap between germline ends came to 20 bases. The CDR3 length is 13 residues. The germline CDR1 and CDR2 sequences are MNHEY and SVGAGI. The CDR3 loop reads CASSRDDTRRRFF. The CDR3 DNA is TGTGCCAGCAGTCGAGACGACACCCGTAGACGGTTCTTC.

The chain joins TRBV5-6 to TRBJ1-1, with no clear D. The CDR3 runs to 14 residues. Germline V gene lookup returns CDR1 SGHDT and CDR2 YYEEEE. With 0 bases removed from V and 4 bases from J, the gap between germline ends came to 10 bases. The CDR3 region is CASSLVSRFTEAFF. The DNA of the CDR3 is TGTGCCAGCAGCTTGGTCTCTAGGTTCACTGAAGCTTTCTTT.

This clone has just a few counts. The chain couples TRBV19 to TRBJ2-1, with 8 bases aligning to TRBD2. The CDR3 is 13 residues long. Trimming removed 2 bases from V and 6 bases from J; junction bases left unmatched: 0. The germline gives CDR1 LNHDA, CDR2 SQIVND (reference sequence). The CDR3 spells CASSILAGNEQFF. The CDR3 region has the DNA TGTGCCAGTAGTATACTAGCGGGCAATGAGCAGTTCTTC.

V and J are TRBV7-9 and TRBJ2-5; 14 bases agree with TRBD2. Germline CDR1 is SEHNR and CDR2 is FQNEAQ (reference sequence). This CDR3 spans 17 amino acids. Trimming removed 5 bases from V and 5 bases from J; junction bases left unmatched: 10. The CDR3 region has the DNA TGTGCCAGCAGCCTGGGGACTAGCGGGAGTCTACAGGAGACCCAGTACTTC. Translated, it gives CASSLGTSGSLQETQYF.

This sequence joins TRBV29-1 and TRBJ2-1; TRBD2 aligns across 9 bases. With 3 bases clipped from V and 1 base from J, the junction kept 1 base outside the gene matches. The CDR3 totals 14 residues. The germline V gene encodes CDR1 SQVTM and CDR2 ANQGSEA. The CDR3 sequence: CSVDAGGSYNEQFF. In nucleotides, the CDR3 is TGCAGCGTTGATGCGGGGGGGTCCTACAATGAGCAGTTCTTC.

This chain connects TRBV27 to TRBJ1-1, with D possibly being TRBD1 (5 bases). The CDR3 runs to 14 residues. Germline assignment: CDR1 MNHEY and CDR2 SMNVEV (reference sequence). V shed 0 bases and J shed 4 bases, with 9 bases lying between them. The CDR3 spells CASSLSSRATEAFF. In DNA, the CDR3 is TGTGCCAGCAGTTTATCGTCCAGGGCCACTGAAGCTTTCTTT.

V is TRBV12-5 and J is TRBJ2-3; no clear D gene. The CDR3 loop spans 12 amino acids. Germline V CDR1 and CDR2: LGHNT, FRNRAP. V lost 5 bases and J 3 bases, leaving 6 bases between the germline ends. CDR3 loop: CASGPTTDTQYF. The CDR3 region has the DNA TGTGCTAGTGGTCCTACTACAGATACGCAGTATTTT. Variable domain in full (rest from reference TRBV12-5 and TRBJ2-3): DARVTQTPRHKVTEMGQEVTMRCQPILGHNTVFWYRQTMMQGLELLAYFRNRAPLDDSGMPKDRFSAEMPDATLATLKIQPSEPRDSAVYFCASGPTTDTQYFGPGTRLTVL.

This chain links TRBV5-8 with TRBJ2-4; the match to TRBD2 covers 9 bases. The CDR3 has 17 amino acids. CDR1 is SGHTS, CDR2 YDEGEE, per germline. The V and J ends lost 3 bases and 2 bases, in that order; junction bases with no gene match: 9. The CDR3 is CASSSFGTSIPKNIQYF. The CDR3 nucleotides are TGTGCCAGCAGCTCATTCGGGACTAGCATTCCCAAAAACATTCAGTACTTC.